This is a list of T cell receptor beta chains from one sample in a study of blood T cells in healthy people across ages. A single record per CDR3 protein comes from TCRdb applying MiXCR to the 5' RACE reads. The sample shows a few hundred thousand distinct CDR3 sequences, roughly half of them seen only once. Material: blood. The receptors derive from a man between 60 and 70 years old in good health. Both conserved end residues are part of each CDR3.

TRBJ2-7 | TRBV5-1 | CASSENVGSYEQYF
TRBJ2-6 | TRBV20-1 | CSAREGQGRPGANVLTF
TRBJ2-1 | TRBV7-2 | CASSLTGQGARNEQFF
TRBJ2-1 | TRBV14 | CASSSTSGRVDNEQFF
TRBJ2-7 | TRBV27 | CASSVRVTYEQYF
TRBJ1-2 | TRBV20-1 | CSARDPRTDNYGYTF
TRBJ2-5 | TRBV29-1 | CSAPAGGQETQYF
TRBJ2-7 | TRBV6-5 | CASTRRTGPVYEQYF
TRBJ2-1 | TRBV7-2 | CASSIAGYSETQFF
TRBJ1-2 | TRBV28 | CASSRITVDNYGYTF
. | TRBV25-1 | CASSPSETPRGTQYF
TRBJ2-5 | TRBV15 | CATSRDLETQYF
TRBJ2-1 | TRBV20-1 | CSARDGAFGEQFF
TRBJ2-3 | TRBV24-1 | CATSDARDFTDMQYF
TRBJ2-3 | TRBV27 | CATQGGAGDTQYF
TRBJ2-7 | TRBV20-1 | CSAIIAGGPYEQYF
TRBJ2-1 | TRBV11-2 | CASSFRGSYNEQFF
. | TRBV4-1 | CASSQGNMGETQYF
TRBJ2-6 | TRBV10-2 | CASRETGTGANVLTF
TRBJ2-7 | TRBV7-9 | CASSLDDSYEQYF
TRBJ2-1 | TRBV20-1 | CSARDPQRSYNEQFF
TRBJ2-7 | TRBV14 | CASSLSGSTYNEQYF
TRBJ2-3 | TRBV12-3/TRBV12-4 | CASRLTGTDTQYF
TRBJ2-2 | TRBV29-1 | CSVGVGSRTGELFF
TRBJ2-5 | TRBV7-2 | CASSWGLAGETQYF
TRBJ2-7 | TRBV21-1 | CASSKAGRSYEQYF
TRBJ1-2 | TRBV7-9 | CASSLEQGAPYGYTF
TRBJ2-6 | TRBV6-6 | CASSSLDAVVLTF
TRBJ2-1 | TRBV13 | CASSLGADTWNEQFF
TRBJ2-3 | TRBV15 | CATETTDTDTQYF
TRBJ2-5 | TRBV28 | CASGFLAGEGVLQETQYF
TRBJ2-3 | TRBV7-9 | CASSSTGYTQYF
TRBJ1-2 | TRBV19 | CASSPSQGNLYGYTF
TRBJ2-7 | TRBV20-1 | CSARGGPRVPVYEQYF
TRBJ1-6 | TRBV10-3 | CAIGLGGRENSPLHF